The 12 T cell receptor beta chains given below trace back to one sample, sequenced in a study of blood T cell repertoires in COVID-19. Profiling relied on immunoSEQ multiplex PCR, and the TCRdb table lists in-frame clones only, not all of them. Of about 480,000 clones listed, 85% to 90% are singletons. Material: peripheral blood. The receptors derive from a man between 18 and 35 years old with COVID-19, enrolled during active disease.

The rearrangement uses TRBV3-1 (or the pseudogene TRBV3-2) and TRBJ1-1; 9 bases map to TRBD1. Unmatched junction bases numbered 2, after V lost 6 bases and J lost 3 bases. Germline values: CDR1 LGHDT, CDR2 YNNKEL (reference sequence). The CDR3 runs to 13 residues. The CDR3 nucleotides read TGTGCCAGCAGGTGGGACAGGGACACTGAAGCTTTCTTT. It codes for CASRWDRDTEAFF.

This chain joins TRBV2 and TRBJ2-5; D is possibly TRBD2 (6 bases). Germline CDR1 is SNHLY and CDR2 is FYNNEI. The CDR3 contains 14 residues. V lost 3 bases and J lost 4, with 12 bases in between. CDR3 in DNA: TGTGCCAGCAGTGAGGGGCGGGGTGGAGAGACCCAGTACTTC. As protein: CASSEGRGGETQYF.

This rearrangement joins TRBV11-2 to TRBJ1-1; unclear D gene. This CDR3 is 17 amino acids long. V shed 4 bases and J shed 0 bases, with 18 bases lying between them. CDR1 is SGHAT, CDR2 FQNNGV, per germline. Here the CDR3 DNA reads TGTGCCAGCAGCTCGGACTCCGGGTTTCGACTGAACACTGAAGCTTTCTTT. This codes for CASSSDSGFRLNTEAFF.

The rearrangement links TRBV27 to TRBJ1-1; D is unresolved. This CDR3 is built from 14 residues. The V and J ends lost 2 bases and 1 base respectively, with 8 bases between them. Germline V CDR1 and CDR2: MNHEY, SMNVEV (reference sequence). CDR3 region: CASSLTPRNTEAFF. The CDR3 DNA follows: TGTGCCAGCAGTTTAACACCCAGGAACACTGAAGCTTTCTTT.

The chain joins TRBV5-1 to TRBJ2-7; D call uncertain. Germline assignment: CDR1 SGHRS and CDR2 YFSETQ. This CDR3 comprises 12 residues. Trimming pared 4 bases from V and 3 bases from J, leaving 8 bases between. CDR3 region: CASSLRSYEQYF. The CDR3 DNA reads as TGCGCCAGCAGCCTACGAAGCTACGAGCAGTACTTC.

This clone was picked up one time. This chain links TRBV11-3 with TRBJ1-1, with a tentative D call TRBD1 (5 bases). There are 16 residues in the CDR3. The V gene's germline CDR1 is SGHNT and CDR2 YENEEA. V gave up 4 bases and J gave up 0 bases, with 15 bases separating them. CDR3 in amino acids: CASSSRQQRMNTEAFF. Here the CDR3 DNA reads TGTGCCAGCAGCTCACGACAGCAAAGAATGAACACTGAAGCTTTCTTT.

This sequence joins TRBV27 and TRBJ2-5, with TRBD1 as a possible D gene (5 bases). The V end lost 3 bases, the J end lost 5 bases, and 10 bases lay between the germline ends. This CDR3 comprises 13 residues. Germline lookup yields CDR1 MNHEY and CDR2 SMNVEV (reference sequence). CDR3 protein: CASSFAGSETQYF. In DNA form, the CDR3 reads TGTGCCAGCAGTTTTGCAGGGTCGGAGACCCAGTACTTC.

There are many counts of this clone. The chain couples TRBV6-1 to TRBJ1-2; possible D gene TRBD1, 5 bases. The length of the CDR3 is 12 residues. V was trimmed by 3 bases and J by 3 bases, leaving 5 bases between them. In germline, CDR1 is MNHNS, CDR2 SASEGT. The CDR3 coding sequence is TGTGCCAGCAGTGACAGGGACTATGGCTACACCTTC. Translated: CASSDRDYGYTF.

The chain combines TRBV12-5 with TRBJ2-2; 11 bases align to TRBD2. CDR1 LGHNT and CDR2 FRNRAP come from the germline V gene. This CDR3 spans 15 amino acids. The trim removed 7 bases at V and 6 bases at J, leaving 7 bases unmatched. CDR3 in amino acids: CASDRTSGRPGELFF. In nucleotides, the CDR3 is TGTGCTAGTGACCGGACTAGCGGGCGGCCCGGGGAGCTGTTTTTT.

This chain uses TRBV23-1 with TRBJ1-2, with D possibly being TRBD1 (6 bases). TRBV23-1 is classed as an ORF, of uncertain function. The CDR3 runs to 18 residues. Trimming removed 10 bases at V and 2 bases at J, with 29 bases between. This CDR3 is CATWTRRGGGQTNYGYTF. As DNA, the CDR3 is TGCGCCACTTGGACCCGAAGGGGGGGTGGACAGACGAACTATGGCTACACCTTC.

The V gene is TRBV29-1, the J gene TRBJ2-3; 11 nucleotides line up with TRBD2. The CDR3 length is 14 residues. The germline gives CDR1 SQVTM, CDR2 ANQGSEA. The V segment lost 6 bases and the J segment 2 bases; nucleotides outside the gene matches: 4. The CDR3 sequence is CSVPTSGTTDTQYF. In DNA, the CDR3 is TGCAGCGTGCCGACTAGCGGGACCACAGATACGCAGTATTTT.

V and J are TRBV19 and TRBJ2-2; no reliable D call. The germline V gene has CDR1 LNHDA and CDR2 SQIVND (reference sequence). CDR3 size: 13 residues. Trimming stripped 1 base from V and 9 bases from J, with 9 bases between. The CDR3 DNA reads TGTGCCAGTAGTATAGTAACAGAAAGGGAGCTGTTTTTT. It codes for CASSIVTERELFF.